The 28 T cell receptor beta chains given below trace back to one sample, sequenced in a study of shared clonotypes between healthy human individuals. TCRdb's copy holds only in-frame clones and misses some; the assay was immunoSEQ multiplex PCR. The sample holds approximately 2.1 million clones; roughly 93% are singletons and the top ten take about 0.39%. Sequencing used naive CD4+ T cells from PBMCs. As for subset: CD45RA+ positively selected. The source is a man aged 18 to 29 in good health. Some clones in this sample may be carry-over from other donors' samples.

Of note for this clone: The identical CDR3 is also encoded by other nucleotide sequences in the sample. V gene TRBV2 combines with J gene TRBJ2-5; 8 bases align to TRBD2. The V segment lost 5 bases and the J segment 5 bases; nucleotides outside the gene matches: 1. This CDR3 region has 12 residues. Germline loops: CDR1 SNHLY, CDR2 FYNNEI. In DNA form, the CDR3 reads TGTGCCAGCAGTCCGGGGGGGGAGACCCAGTACTTC. It yields the protein CASSPGGETQYF.

This clone occurred once. The genes are TRBV30 and TRBJ2-7, with a weak D call TRBD2 (7 bases). The germline V and J ends were trimmed by 0 bases and 9 bases, with 18 bases remaining between them. The CDR3 is 14 residues long. Germline V gene lookup returns CDR1 GTSNPN and CDR2 SVGIG (reference sequence). Here the CDR3 DNA reads TGTGCCTGGAGTGTCGGCAGGGGTTGGGAGGGGCAGTACTTC. Its translation: CAWSVGRGWEGQYF.

V is TRBV19 and J is TRBJ2-7, with 7 bases identical to TRBD1. CDR1 and CDR2 (germline): LNHDA, SQIVND (reference sequence). With 2 bases clipped from V and 2 bases from J, the junction kept 3 bases outside the gene matches. This CDR3 has 14 residues. The CDR3 here is CASSITGQTYEQYF. In nucleotides, the CDR3 is TGTGCCAGTAGTATAACGGGACAGACCTACGAGCAGTACTTC.

V usage is TRBV4-2 and J usage is TRBJ2-1; TRBD2 agrees at 9 bases. The CDR3 extends over 19 amino acids. CDR1 and CDR2 (germline): LGHNA, YNFKEQ. Germline trimming cut 4 bases from V and 7 bases from J; bases unmatched to any gene: 20. CDR3 nucleotide sequence: TGTGCCAGCAGCCGAGTAGATGAGTTGGGGACTAGCCAGAGGAATGAGCAGTTCTTC. This encodes CASSRVDELGTSQRNEQFF.

The chain has TRBV7-8 and TRBJ2-7, with D possibly being TRBD2 (6 bases). The V and J ends lost 0 bases and 2 bases respectively, with 23 bases between them. Germline lookup yields CDR1 SGHVS and CDR2 FQNEAQ. This CDR3 contains 19 residues. The CDR3 DNA sequence: TGTGCCAGCAGCTTAGCGTTAGTCTCGGGACTCCTATTTCCCTACGAGCAGTACTTC. Translated, it gives CASSLALVSGLLFPYEQYF. Combining the CDR3 with reference TRBV7-8 and TRBJ2-7 gives the whole variable domain GAGVSQSPRYKVAKRGQDVALRCDPISGHVSLFWYQQALGQGPEFLTYFQNEAQLDKSGLPSDRFFAERPEGSVSTLKIQRTQQEDSAVYLCASSLALVSGLLFPYEQYFGPGTRLTVT.

This clone has only one observation. V usage is TRBV5-1 and J usage is TRBJ1-1; D may be TRBD1 (5 bases). Germline-derived CDR1 and CDR2 are SGHRS and YFSETQ. V was clipped by 2 bases and J by 3 bases, with 11 bases between them. This CDR3 is 14 amino acids long. CDR3 in amino acids: CASSFGAQDTEAFF. The CDR3 nucleotides are TGCGCCAGCAGCTTCGGGGCGCAGGACACTGAAGCTTTCTTT.

The chain employs TRBV6-5 and TRBJ2-4; the match to TRBD2 covers 7 bases. Trimming cost V 10 bases and J 1 base; bases outside gene matches: 10. The CDR3 extends over 15 amino acids. Germline CDR1 is MNHEY and CDR2 is SVGAGI. CDR3 in DNA: TGTGCCACCAAAAGACTAGCCGCGGCCAAAAACATTCAGTACTTC. Its translation is CATKRLAAAKNIQYF.

In this sample, this clone turned up once. The chain joins TRBV5-6 to TRBJ2-3; D gene unclear. This CDR3 has 15 residues. CDR1 is SGHDT, CDR2 YYEEEE, per germline. V lost 6 bases and J lost 3, with 17 bases in between. The CDR3 DNA follows: TGTGCCAGCATCCAAAGTTCCGACCCTACAGATACGCAGTATTTT. Encoded protein: CASIQSSDPTDTQYF.

V gene TRBV5-1 combines with J gene TRBJ2-3, with 7 bases lining up with TRBD2. CDR1 is SGHRS, CDR2 YFSETQ, per germline. The V gene end was trimmed by 3 bases and the J gene end by 2 bases; junction bases not matched to a gene: 6. CDR3 size: 15 residues. CDR3 region: CASSSTSEYTDTQYF. Here the CDR3 DNA reads TGCGCCAGCAGCTCTACTAGCGAATACACAGATACGCAGTATTTT.

This chain joins TRBV5-6 and TRBJ1-5, with D hard to call. The CDR3 runs to 15 residues. Germline V gives CDR1 SGHDT, CDR2 YYEEEE. V shed 2 bases and J shed 2 bases, with 11 bases lying between them. CDR3 amino acids: CASSFQATGNQPQHF. The CDR3 DNA is TGTGCCAGCAGCTTCCAGGCGACCGGCAATCAGCCCCAGCATTTT.

The J gene is TRBJ1-2, the V gene TRBV28; weak D call: TRBD1 (5 bases). There are 12 residues in the CDR3. Germline V gives CDR1 MDHEN, CDR2 SYDVKM. The V gene lost 7 bases and the J gene lost 5 bases, with 11 bases spanning the gap. CDR3 DNA: TGTGCCAGCAAAGGAGGGACGTATGGCTACACCTTC. Translating it yields CASKGGTYGYTF.

The chain joins TRBV9 to TRBJ2-1, with 13 positions matching TRBD2. The CDR3 totals 18 residues. Unmatched junction bases numbered 8, after V lost 2 bases and J lost 3 bases. Germline V gene lookup returns CDR1 SGDLS and CDR2 YYNGEE. The CDR3 region is CASSVETSGRWRYNEQFF. The CDR3 DNA sequence: TGTGCCAGCAGCGTTGAGACTAGCGGGAGGTGGCGCTACAATGAGCAGTTCTTC.

The CDR3 sequence is CASTHTRDRGMKAFF. CDR3 coding DNA: TGTGCCAGCACTCATACCCGGGACAGGGGAATGAAAGCTTTCTTT. This chain links TRBV7-8 with TRBJ1-1, with 10 bases lining up with TRBD1. In germline, CDR1 is SGHVS, CDR2 FQNEAQ. V shed 7 bases and J 9 bases; nucleotides not matched to a gene: 14. The CDR3 sequence is 15 residues long.

V and J are TRBV30 and TRBJ2-3; 8 positions agree with TRBD1. CDR1 is GTSNPN and CDR2 is SVGIG in the germline V gene (reference sequence). The CDR3 runs to 14 residues. V was clipped by 4 bases and J by 2 bases; unmatched bases: 5. DNA for the CDR3: TGTGCCTGGACGCAGGGGGCTACCACAGATACGCAGTATTTT. Amino acids: CAWTQGATTDTQYF.

CDR3 in DNA: TGTGCCAGCAGCTTGCTAGCCCACAGGAACGGGGAGCTGTTTTTT. Protein: CASSLLAHRNGELFF. The chain uses TRBV5-5 and TRBJ2-2; D tentatively fits TRBD1 or TRBD2 (5 bases each). The V and J ends lost 1 base and 7 bases respectively, with 14 bases between them. Per the germline V gene, CDR1 is SGHKS and CDR2 is YYEKEE (reference sequence). The CDR3 length is 15 residues.

This clone showed up just once. V gene TRBV14 combines with J gene TRBJ2-1; TRBD2 aligns across 9 bases. The CDR3 runs 16 residues. Germline V gene data show CDR1 as SGHDN and CDR2 as FVKESK. Trimming cost V 1 base and J 4 bases; bases outside gene matches: 5. CDR3 residues: CASSQVRTSEYNEQFF. In nucleotides, the CDR3 is TGTGCCAGCAGCCAAGTCAGGACTAGCGAATACAATGAGCAGTTCTTC.

The chain is built from TRBV27 and TRBJ2-1; 11 nucleotides match TRBD2. The germline gives CDR1 MNHEY, CDR2 SMNVEV (reference sequence). The J segment lost 6 bases and the V segment lost 7 bases, leaving 5 bases of the junction unmatched. This CDR3 is built from 14 residues. CDR3 sequence reads: CASNLAGGRNEQFF. The CDR3 DNA reads as TGTGCCAGCAACCTAGCGGGAGGCCGCAATGAGCAGTTCTTC.

CDR3 in DNA: TGCGCCAGCAGCTTCCGTCCTGTTCGGGGGGAGCTGTTTTTT. Protein sequence: CASSFRPVRGELFF. J is TRBJ2-2 and V is TRBV5-1, with D hard to call. Germline V gene sequence: CDR1 SGHRS, CDR2 YFSETQ. This CDR3 has 14 amino acids. V gave up 2 bases and J gave up 8 bases, with 13 bases separating them.

The chain recombines TRBV27 with TRBJ2-6, with TRBD2 identical over 8 bases. The CDR3 has 17 amino acids. V lost 8 bases and J lost 0; bases outside the gene matches: 9. Germline V CDR1 and CDR2: MNHEY, SMNVEV (reference sequence). The CDR3 DNA sequence: TGTGCCAGCTCGGTAGCGGGACTCACCTCTGGGGCCAACGTCCTGACTTTC. Amino acids: CASSVAGLTSGANVLTF.

The J gene is TRBJ2-4, the V gene TRBV29-1; TRBD1 matches 9 bases. Germline lookup yields CDR1 SQVTM and CDR2 ANQGSEA. V dropped 7 bases and J dropped 8; count of bases not matched to a gene: 18. The CDR3 extends over 16 amino acids. CDR3 region: CSAATGTGLPHYIQYF. CDR3 DNA: TGCAGCGCTGCTACCGGGACAGGGCTCCCCCATTACATTCAGTACTTC.

Regarding this clone: The same CDR3 arises from other DNA sequences in this sample as well. The rearrangement joins TRBV28 to TRBJ2-7, with TRBD2 as a possible D gene (6 bases). CDR3 length: 14 residues. Trimming took off 3 bases at V and 0 bases at J, with 9 bases between the two ends. The germline CDR1 and CDR2 sequences are MDHEN and SYDVKM. CDR3 in DNA: TGTGCCAGCAGTTTGGCGGGGTCCTCCTACGAGCAGTACTTC. It translates to CASSLAGSSYEQYF.

This chain connects TRBV10-3 to TRBJ1-5; D is unclear. Germline assignment: CDR1 ENHRY and CDR2 SYGVKD. This CDR3 region has 15 residues. Trimming shortened V by 6 bases and J by 5 bases, and 17 bases separated the two germline ends. CDR3 sequence: CAISQGTSVDQPQHF. CDR3 DNA sequence: TGTGCCATCAGCCAAGGCACCAGCGTAGATCAGCCCCAGCATTTT.

This chain uses TRBV2 with TRBJ1-5; D not resolved. Between the trimmed V and J ends, which lost 2 bases and 3 bases, there was a span of 14 bases. The CDR3 is made up of 16 amino acids. From germline, CDR1 is SNHLY and CDR2 FYNNEI. CDR3 coding DNA: TGTGCCAGCAGTGAAAATCCTGCGGGCGACAATCAGCCCCAGCATTTT. This encodes CASSENPAGDNQPQHF.

This clone was recorded only once. The chain carries TRBV10-3 and TRBJ2-7; 9 bases agree with TRBD1. Per the germline V gene, CDR1 is ENHRY and CDR2 is SYGVKD. The CDR3 has 14 amino acids. V gave up 11 bases and J gave up 2 bases; unmatched junction bases: 10. The CDR3 sequence: CAVSGTGYPYEQYF. The CDR3 nucleotides are TGTGCCGTGTCCGGGACAGGGTATCCCTACGAGCAGTACTTC.

The V gene is TRBV18, the J gene TRBJ1-2, with 7 bases that match TRBD1. This CDR3 spans 16 amino acids. From germline, CDR1 is KGHSH and CDR2 LQKENI. V was clipped by 0 bases and J by 7 bases; unmatched bases: 11. The CDR3 sequence: CASSPPRAQGGSGYTF. CDR3 coding DNA: TGTGCCAGCTCACCACCGAGGGCACAAGGGGGCTCTGGCTACACCTTC.

With respect to this clone: Other DNA sequences in the same sample also yield this CDR3. The chain is built from TRBV18 and TRBJ2-7; D is uncertain. Per germline, CDR1 KGHSH and CDR2 LQKENI. The length of the CDR3 is 14 residues. Trimming took 3 bases from V and 4 from J, leaving 13 bases between them. The CDR3 DNA follows: TGTGCCAGCTCACCTCCAGGCCGCCCTTACGAGCAGTACTTC. The encoded protein is CASSPPGRPYEQYF.

The chain has TRBV5-1 and TRBJ2-7; TRBD1 aligns across 8 bases. Germline V lookup: CDR1 SGHRS, CDR2 YFSETQ. CDR3 size: 17 residues. The ends lost 0 bases at V and 0 bases at J; junction bases unmatched: 8. The CDR3 nucleotides read TGCGCCAGCAGCTTGGCATCAGGGGGCCCCCGCTCCTACGAGCAGTACTTC. As protein: CASSLASGGPRSYEQYF. The full variable domain, completed using reference TRBV5-1 and TRBJ2-7, is KAGVTQTPRYLIKTRGQQVTLSCSPISGHRSVSWYQQTPGQGLQFLFEYFSETQRNKGNFPGRFSGRQFSNSRSEMNVSTLELGDSALYLCASSLASGGPRSYEQYFGPGTRLTVT.

A single count supports this clone. The genes are TRBV5-4 and TRBJ2-7; 7 bases line up with TRBD2. Trimming at V came to 0 bases and at J to 0 bases, leaving 3 bases not matched to a gene. Germline lookup yields CDR1 SGHNT and CDR2 YYREEE (reference sequence). This CDR3 is built from 15 residues. The CDR3 protein is CASSLAGGVSYEQYF. CDR3 nucleotides: TGTGCCAGCAGCTTGGCGGGAGGAGTCTCCTACGAGCAGTACTTC.